Below, 17 T cell receptor beta chains from the same sample are listed, as sequenced in a study of T-cell memory formation after mild COVID-19. TCRdb passed the 5' RACE reads through MiXCR, listing each CDR3 protein once. This table has about 81,000 distinct CDR3 sequences, 20% to 25% appearing once. The material sequenced was PBMCs or a T cell subset sorted from them (not recorded which). These TCRs come from a man aged 18 to 29 who had mild COVID-19 (a few samples of this study predate the infection). Cell type and time point are not known.

The chain has TRBV4-3 and TRBJ2-7; TRBD2 might be the D (5 bases). The CDR3 is 15 residues long. The V end was cut by 0 bases, the J end by 2 bases, with 11 bases between. Looked up from germline, CDR1 is LGHNA and CDR2 is YSLEER. The CDR3 loop reads CASSQEFRGPYEQYF. The CDR3 DNA is TGCGCCAGCAGCCAAGAATTTAGAGGGCCCTACGAGCAGTACTTC.

This clonotype was counted a few times. V is TRBV12-3 or TRBV12-4 and J is TRBJ2-6, with D hard to call. This CDR3 has 14 amino acids. Trimming took 6 bases from V and 4 from J, leaving 10 bases between them. Written as DNA, the CDR3 is TGTGCCAGCAGAGAGGAGCAGGGGGCCAACGTCCTGACTTTC. Protein sequence: CASREEQGANVLTF.

This clonotype showed up just a few times. The chain is built from TRBV4-3 and TRBJ2-6; D ambiguous. CDR1 and CDR2 (germline): LGHNA, YSLEER. CDR3 size: 18 residues. V was pared by 5 bases and J by 4 bases, with 21 bases between. CDR3 residues: CASSDGSMSGVGANVLTF. CDR3 coding DNA: TGCGCCAGCAGCGACGGGTCCATGAGTGGGGTCGGGGCCAACGTCCTGACTTTC.

V and J are TRBV7-6 and TRBJ2-5, with D tentatively TRBD2 (6 bases). Trimming pared 0 bases from V and 4 bases from J, leaving 9 bases between. Germline values: CDR1 SGHVS, CDR2 FNYEAQ. CDR3 length: 14 residues. The CDR3 protein is CASSLAGGGETQYF. For the CDR3, the DNA is TGTGCCAGCAGCTTAGCGGGGGGTGGAGAGACCCAGTACTTC.

This clonotype was picked up a small number of times. The chain employs TRBV5-4 and TRBJ2-1; TRBD1 agrees at 8 bases. V shed 6 bases, J shed 4 bases, and the junction held 9 bases outside the gene matches. CDR3 length: 15 amino acids. Germline-derived CDR1 and CDR2 are SGHNT and YYREEE (reference sequence). The CDR3 DNA follows: TGTGCCAGCACCGCCGGACAGGGAGATTACAATGAGCAGTTCTTC. The encoded protein is CASTAGQGDYNEQFF. Complete variable domain (other parts from reference TRBV5-4 and TRBJ2-1): ETGVTQSPTHLIKTRGQQVTLRCSSQSGHNTVSWYQQALGQGPQFIFQYYREEENGRGNFPPRFSGLQFPNYSSELNVNALELDDSALYLCASTAGQGDYNEQFFGPGTRLTVL.

This clonotype was observed a few times. CDR3 DNA sequence: TGTGCCAGCAGCTTATTTACAGGATTGAGTGAGCAGTTCTTC. Its protein is CASSLFTGLSEQFF. V gene TRBV7-6 combines with J gene TRBJ2-1; TRBD1 is a possible D gene (5 bases). CDR3 length: 14 amino acids. Trimming took 2 bases from V and 9 from J, leaving 14 bases between them. Looked up from germline, CDR1 is SGHVS and CDR2 is FNYEAQ.

The chain links TRBV11-2 to TRBJ2-2; no firm D call. CDR3 size: 15 residues. The V end lost 7 bases, the J end lost 3 bases, and 15 bases lay between the germline ends. Germline V CDR1 and CDR2: SGHAT, FQNNGV. The CDR3 nucleotides read TGTGCCAGCACCAGTGCAGGCTTCTACACCGGGGAGCTGTTTTTT. It encodes CASTSAGFYTGELFF.

This sequence joins TRBV18 and TRBJ1-5; perhaps TRBD1 as D (6 bases). Trimming took off 2 bases at V and 7 bases at J, with 12 bases between the two ends. CDR3 length equals 14 residues. CDR1 KGHSH and CDR2 LQKENI come from the germline V gene. The DNA of the CDR3 is TGTGCCAGCTCACCATTAGGGGGAGGACAGCCCCAGCATTTT. Its protein product is CASSPLGGGQPQHF.

In this sample, this clonotype turned up a few times. V usage is TRBV5-6 and J usage is TRBJ2-1, with unresolved D. Trimming took off 0 bases at V and 6 bases at J, with 10 bases between the two ends. CDR3 length: 14 amino acids. Germline V CDR1 and CDR2: SGHDT, YYEEEE. The CDR3 DNA reads as TGTGCCAGCAGCTTGGTACGGCAGAGCAATGAGCAGTTCTTC. Residues: CASSLVRQSNEQFF.

This clonotype was seen a few times. This chain uses TRBV12-3 or TRBV12-4 with TRBJ2-7, with TRBD1 identical over 10 bases. V gave up 3 bases and J gave up 5 bases; unmatched junction bases: 4. The CDR3 length is 14 residues. The CDR3 loop reads CASSFSGTGDEQYF. The DNA for the CDR3 is TGTGCCAGCAGTTTCTCCGGGACAGGGGACGAGCAGTACTTC.

This clonotype was detected a few times. CDR3 sequence reads: CSVVGLGGNTDTQYF. For the CDR3, the DNA is TGCAGCGTTGTAGGACTAGGGGGGAATACAGATACGCAGTATTTT. This chain uses TRBV29-1 with TRBJ2-3; possible D gene TRBD2, 7 bases. The germline V gene encodes CDR1 SQVTM and CDR2 ANQGSEA. Trimming shortened V by 4 bases and J by 3 bases, and 17 bases separated the two germline ends. The CDR3 consists of 15 residues.

This clonotype was observed many times. The V call is TRBV7-9, the J call TRBJ1-6; D remains unclear. CDR1 SEHNR and CDR2 FQNEAQ come from the germline V gene (reference sequence). This CDR3 has 18 amino acids. Trimming stripped 3 bases from V and 0 bases from J, with 15 bases between. CDR3 nucleotide sequence: TGTGCCAGCAGCTTTGGACTTTCCATGAGCTCCTATAATTCACCCCTCCACTTT. It specifies CASSFGLSMSSYNSPLHF.

This sequence joins TRBV7-8 and TRBJ2-5, with 8 bases that match TRBD2. The CDR3 contains 14 residues. The V gene end was trimmed by 6 bases and the J gene end by 5 bases; junction bases not matched to a gene: 8. Germline V lookup: CDR1 SGHVS, CDR2 FQNEAQ. CDR3: CASRTRGGRETQYF. The CDR3 nucleotides read TGTGCCAGCAGAACTCGGGGGGGCAGGGAGACCCAGTACTTC. The full variable domain, rest sourced from reference TRBV7-8 and TRBJ2-5, is GAGVSQSPRYKVAKRGQDVALRCDPISGHVSLFWYQQALGQGPEFLTYFQNEAQLDKSGLPSDRFFAERPEGSVSTLKIQRTQQEDSAVYLCASRTRGGRETQYFGPGTRLLVL.

This sequence joins TRBV7-2 and TRBJ2-1, with 7 nucleotides matching TRBD2. From germline, CDR1 is SGHTA and CDR2 FQGNSA. There are 15 residues in the CDR3. The CDR3 is CATDERTSSYNEQFF. The CDR3 DNA is TGTGCGACGGACGAGCGGACTAGCTCCTACAATGAGCAGTTCTTC.

This clonotype has just a few counts. The chain joins TRBV7-9 to TRBJ1-1; 7 bases map to TRBD1. The CDR3 sequence is 15 residues long. V was clipped by 5 bases and J by 3 bases; unmatched bases: 9. CDR1 is SEHNR and CDR2 is FQNEAQ in the germline V gene (reference sequence). CDR3 in amino acids: CASSPRDRVDTEAFF. In DNA, the CDR3 is TGTGCCAGCAGCCCCCGCGACAGGGTCGACACTGAAGCTTTCTTT.

The chain couples TRBV27 to TRBJ2-1, with 11 bases that match TRBD2. Germline V gene sequence: CDR1 MNHEY, CDR2 SMNVEV (reference sequence). V lost 6 bases, J lost 8 bases, and 15 bases stayed unmatched. The CDR3 consists of 17 residues. The CDR3 sequence: CASSRSGSGGVTHEQFF. The CDR3 nucleotides are TGTGCCAGCAGCCGTAGTGGTAGCGGGGGGGTTACACATGAGCAGTTCTTC.

There are a few counts of this clonotype. J is TRBJ2-3 and V is TRBV9, with 8 positions matching TRBD2. Trimming took 4 bases from V and 4 from J; bases not matched to a gene: 11. CDR3 size: 16 residues. Germline assignment: CDR1 SGDLS and CDR2 YYNGEE. The CDR3 sequence is CASSLSGGAEADTQYF. In DNA form, the CDR3 reads TGTGCCAGCAGCTTATCCGGGGGGGCCGAGGCAGATACGCAGTATTTT.